This T cell receptor (beta chain) was retrieved from a study of radiotherapy plus CTLA-4 blockade in lung cancer. About the research overall: Among enrolled patients, under 20% responded and approximately 33% achieved disease control. General observations from the study: There was expansion of tumor-derived TCR clones in blood after radiotherapy plus ipilimumab.

The method was immunoSEQ multiplex PCR; TCRdb's version includes in-frame clones alone and lacks a portion of them. The sample carries approximately 25,000 clones, roughly 79% recorded once. Focal radiation with ipilimumab CTLA-4 blockade was given to patients with chemo-refractory metastatic non-small-cell lung cancer. This clone has just a few counts. Antigen: not known. The CDR3 has 14 residues. Germline CDR1 is LNHDA and CDR2 is SQIVND (reference sequence). V lost 3 bases to trimming and J lost 8 bases, with 14 bases between them. The sample in question was peripheral blood, obtained from a patient treated with radiotherapy plus ipilimumab. The V gene is TRBV19, the J gene TRBJ2-1; the D gene is possibly TRBD1 (7 bases). The TCR sequence derives from a human donor with non-small cell lung cancer that progressed on radiotherapy plus ipilimumab. CDR3 sequence: CASSMVQGGDEQFF. The CDR3 DNA follows: TGTGCCAGTAGTATGGTGCAGGGGGGCGATGAGCAGTTCTTC.